One and the same sample provided the 20 T cell receptor beta chains below, sequenced in a study of CXCR3-negative and CXCR3-positive naive CD8 T cells. Their recognized antigens are unknown. Points from the study as a whole: TRB CDR3s of CXCR3-positive naive cells were more hydrophobic than those of CXCR3-negative naive cells.

In preparing the TRB cDNA libraries, 5' RACE with UMI labels was used. TCRdb reprocessed the 5' RACE reads, keeping one entry per CDR3 protein, no DNA. Its clone listing holds around 140,000 distinct CDR3 sequences. The sequencing sample was made of naive CXCR3+ CD8+ T cells from blood. The subset here: CD45RO-CCR7+CD27+CD95- naive CD8+ T cells expressing CXCR3 (TNR3+). The receptors shown here come from a human donor in good health. Some clones in this sample may be carry-over from other donors' samples.

The gene calls are TRBV12-3 or TRBV12-4 and TRBJ2-7; TCRdb gives TRBD1 as the D gene, but with no DNA this cannot be confirmed. The CDR3 runs to 15 residues. This CDR3 is CASREDSNQLYEQYF.

The gene calls are TRBV4-1 and TRBJ2-2. This CDR3 has 14 residues. The V gene's germline CDR1 is MGHRA and CDR2 YSYEKL. The CDR3 here is CASSQDPGTGELFF.

The gene calls are TRBV4-3 and TRBJ2-5; with no DNA, the TCRdb D assignment of TRBD1 cannot be verified. The CDR3 totals 16 residues. Germline V CDR1 and CDR2: LGHNA, YSLEER. The CDR3: CASSQDRTGAPETQYF.

CDR3 protein: CASSLYGRGPNTGELFF. The J gene is TRBJ2-2, the V gene TRBV7-8; TCRdb's D gene call, TRBD2, goes unchecked for lack of DNA. Germline CDR1 SGHVS, CDR2 FQNEAQ. The CDR3 is made up of 17 amino acids.

The rearrangement uses TRBV7-2 and TRBJ1-1; TCRdb lists TRBD1, though no DNA is available to test this call. The CDR3 has 16 amino acids. Looked up from germline, CDR1 is SGHTA and CDR2 is FQGNSA. Here the CDR3 reads CASSPGTDVEDTEAFF.

V is TRBV4-1 and J is TRBJ2-7; the TCRdb call, TRBD1, lacks DNA for checking. Germline loops: CDR1 MGHRA, CDR2 YSYEKL. This CDR3 is 15 amino acids long. CDR3 residues: CASSQDRSGFYEQYF.

The chain joins TRBV12-3 or TRBV12-4 to TRBJ2-5. This CDR3 region has 13 residues. This CDR3 is CASRPPTRETQYF.

The chain employs TRBV6-6 and TRBJ2-7; the D gene TCRdb calls, TRBD2, cannot be checked with no DNA. Per the germline V gene, CDR1 is MNHNY and CDR2 is SVGAGI (reference sequence). This CDR3 comprises 15 residues. The CDR3 sequence is CASSYPGAGGYEQYF.

The gene calls are TRBV4-3 and TRBJ2-5; with no DNA, the TCRdb D assignment of TRBD1 cannot be verified. Germline V lookup: CDR1 LGHNA, CDR2 YSLEER. This CDR3 is 13 amino acids long. The CDR3 sequence is CASSQDRVETQYF.

The chain employs TRBV28 and TRBJ2-6; TCRdb reports TRBD1, a call that lacks DNA to check it against. The CDR3 loop spans 17 amino acids. Germline values: CDR1 MDHEN, CDR2 SYDVKM. The CDR3 region is CASSSTLPPSGANVLTF.

The chain recombines TRBV29-1 with TRBJ2-7; TCRdb indicates TRBD1, and absent DNA this call remains unverified. This CDR3 spans 13 amino acids. The germline V gene encodes CDR1 SQVTM and CDR2 ANQGSEA. CDR3 sequence: CSVVGDGDYEQYF.

The J gene is TRBJ1-1, the V gene TRBV7-9; TCRdb lists TRBD1, though no DNA is available to test this call. Germline-derived CDR1 and CDR2 are SEHNR and FQNEAQ (reference sequence). The CDR3 is made up of 17 amino acids. The CDR3 region is CASSLRYTGGADSEAFF.

The chain joins TRBV4-2 to TRBJ1-1. Germline assignment: CDR1 LGHNA and CDR2 YNFKEQ. CDR3 length: 15 amino acids. CDR3 sequence: CASSQESIMNTEAFF.

V is TRBV7-2 and J is TRBJ1-1; as DNA is missing, the TRBD1 call by TCRdb cannot be tested. The CDR3 runs 13 residues. CDR1 and CDR2 (germline): SGHTA, FQGNSA. CDR3 region: CASSFGQGTEAFF.

The chain employs TRBV27 and TRBJ1-2. The germline CDR1 and CDR2 sequences are MNHEY and SMNVEV (reference sequence). The CDR3 totals 12 residues. The CDR3: CASSSVPFGYTF.

The chain couples TRBV21-1 to TRBJ2-5; TCRdb designates TRBD1, a call that cannot be tested without DNA. TRBV21-1 corresponds to a pseudogene. The CDR3 covers 16 residues. The CDR3 region is CASSKGSGRGQETQYF.

V is TRBV29-1 and J is TRBJ2-2; without DNA, the TCRdb call of TRBD1 cannot be checked. Germline CDR1 is SQVTM and CDR2 is ANQGSEA. This CDR3 comprises 16 residues. The CDR3 is CSVLQSLTGGTGELFF.

This chain joins TRBV19 and TRBJ1-1. The germline CDR1 and CDR2 sequences are LNHDA and SQIVND (reference sequence). The CDR3 covers 11 residues. The CDR3 loop is CASNTGLEAFF.

The V gene is TRBV7-9, the J gene TRBJ2-7; without DNA, the TCRdb call of TRBD1 cannot be checked. This CDR3 region has 13 residues. CDR1 and CDR2 (germline): SEHNR, FQNEAQ (reference sequence). The CDR3 loop reads CASSSKQAYEQYF.

The genes are TRBV27 and TRBJ2-3; there is no DNA to check the TCRdb D call of TRBD2. The germline V gene has CDR1 MNHEY and CDR2 SMNVEV (reference sequence). CDR3 size: 14 residues. CDR3 protein: CASTLSALDGTQYF.